The 25 T cell receptor beta chains reported below all come from one sample, sequenced in a study of patients and donors after allogeneic stem cell transplantation. A single record per CDR3 protein comes from TCRdb applying MiXCR to the RT-PCR reads. Of about a million distinct CDR3 sequences in the sample, around 17% were seen once. The specimen was blood, either unsorted or a sorted T cell fraction (not recorded which). The source of these receptors is a human donor who was either an allogeneic HSCT recipient or a stem cell or donor lymphocyte infusion donor (not recorded which). It is not recorded whose cells these are; they may come from a transplant donor.

This clonotype came up a few times. V usage is TRBV3-1 and J usage is TRBJ2-7; weak D call: TRBD2 (6 bases). Trimming took 1 base from V and 0 from J, leaving 10 bases between them. The CDR3 is made up of 15 amino acids. Per germline, CDR1 LGHDT and CDR2 YNNKEL (reference sequence). CDR3: CASSQVDYLSYEQYF. The CDR3 coding sequence is TGTGCCAGCAGCCAAGTGGACTACCTCTCCTACGAGCAGTACTTC.

This chain links TRBV6-4 with TRBJ2-5, with 8 bases matching TRBD2. The V gene's germline CDR1 is MRHNA and CDR2 SNTAGT. This CDR3 comprises 17 residues. The V gene end was trimmed by 0 bases and the J gene end by 0 bases; junction bases not matched to a gene: 6. The CDR3 DNA reads TGTGCCAGCAGTGACTCGGCGGGACTAGAGTACCAAGAGACCCAGTACTTC. Translating it yields CASSDSAGLEYQETQYF.

The rearrangement links TRBV20-1 to TRBJ1-5, with D perhaps TRBD1 (6 bases). CDR1 and CDR2 (germline): DFQATT, SNEGSKA (reference sequence). Trimming took 2 bases from V and 3 from J, leaving 8 bases between them. The CDR3 extends over 13 amino acids. In DNA form, the CDR3 reads TGCAGTGCTAGAAGGGACACCAATCAGCCCCAGCATTTT. Its translation: CSARRDTNQPQHF.

The rearrangement uses TRBV7-9 and TRBJ2-1; D gene unclear. The V end lost 3 bases, the J end lost 8 bases, and 17 bases lay between the germline ends. CDR3 length: 15 amino acids. Germline lookup yields CDR1 SEHNR and CDR2 FQNEAQ (reference sequence). CDR3 sequence (DNA): TGTGCCAGCAGCTTGCCCCGGCTATTCTTGGATGAGCAGTTCTTC. It specifies CASSLPRLFLDEQFF.

This rearrangement joins TRBV7-9 to TRBJ2-7; 7 nucleotides agree with TRBD1. Per the germline V gene, CDR1 is SEHNR and CDR2 is FQNEAQ (reference sequence). J lost 3 bases, V lost 3 bases, and 8 bases had no gene match. The CDR3 consists of 15 residues. The chain's CDR3 is CASSFRQGAVYEQYF. DNA for the CDR3: TGTGCCAGCAGCTTCCGACAGGGTGCGGTCTACGAGCAGTACTTC. The complete variable domain, with remaining parts taken from reference TRBV7-9 and TRBJ2-7, reads DTGVSQNPRHKITKRGQNVTFRCDPISEHNRLYWYRQTLGQGPEFLTYFQNEAQLEKSRLLSDRFSAERPKGSFSTLEIQRTEQGDSAMYLCASSFRQGAVYEQYFGPGTRLTVT.

This clonotype was observed a few times. The rearrangement uses TRBV20-1 and TRBJ2-3; 7 nucleotides line up with TRBD2. Germline CDR1 and CDR2: DFQATT and SNEGSKA (reference sequence). V lost 7 bases to trimming and J lost 2 bases; unmatched junction nucleotides: 9. The CDR3 is 14 residues long. The chain's CDR3 is CSVGLAVYTDTQYF. DNA for the CDR3: TGCAGTGTAGGTCTAGCGGTATACACAGATACGCAGTATTTT.

A few counts support this clonotype. This sequence joins TRBV27 and TRBJ2-3, with D perhaps TRBD1 or TRBD2 (5 bases each). CDR3 length: 14 residues. V lost 10 bases to trimming and J lost 2 bases, with 16 bases between them. Germline CDR1 and CDR2: MNHEY and SMNVEV (reference sequence). The chain's CDR3 is CATPLGGVTDTQYF. The DNA of the CDR3 is TGTGCCACCCCTCTTGGGGGAGTCACAGATACGCAGTATTTT.

This sequence joins TRBV6-1 and TRBJ1-1, with unresolved D. The CDR3 has 13 amino acids. Germline CDR1 MNHNS, CDR2 SASEGT. V dropped 11 bases and J dropped 5 bases, with 18 bases sitting between them. The CDR3 coding sequence is TGTGCCGTGGCTCATCCGGGGTGGACTGAAGCTTTCTTT. Translated, it gives CAVAHPGWTEAFF.

This clonotype occurred a few times. The rearrangement uses TRBV7-9 and TRBJ1-1; D remains ambiguous. The CDR3 totals 13 residues. The germline V and J ends were trimmed by 11 bases and 0 bases, with 13 bases remaining between them. Germline CDR1 and CDR2: SEHNR and FQNEAQ (reference sequence). CDR3 protein: CAGLKSMNTEAFF. The DNA of the CDR3 is TGTGCCGGGTTAAAAAGCATGAACACTGAAGCTTTCTTT. The variable domain in full, completed from reference TRBV7-9 and TRBJ1-1, reads DTGVSQNPRHKITKRGQNVTFRCDPISEHNRLYWYRQTLGQGPEFLTYFQNEAQLEKSRLLSDRFSAERPKGSFSTLEIQRTEQGDSAMYLCAGLKSMNTEAFFGQGTRLTVV.

The CDR3 nucleotides are TGTGCCAGCAGTTTGGGCCCGACCTATGGCTACACCTTC. It codes for CASSLGPTYGYTF. The chain combines TRBV28 with TRBJ1-2; D is ambiguous. CDR3 size: 13 residues. V was shortened by 3 bases and J by 4 bases, with 9 bases between the two germline ends. Germline V CDR1 and CDR2: MDHEN, SYDVKM.

The chain combines TRBV12-3 or TRBV12-4 with TRBJ1-2; 8 bases map to TRBD1. This CDR3 is 15 amino acids long. Unmatched junction bases numbered 9, after V lost 5 bases and J lost 4 bases. The CDR3 loop is CASSPPTGDFYGYTF. CDR3 in DNA: TGTGCCAGCAGTCCTCCGACAGGGGACTTCTATGGCTACACCTTC.

The chain links TRBV10-3 to TRBJ1-2, with TRBD1 identical over 8 bases. V was clipped by 11 bases and J by 5 bases; unmatched bases: 10. The CDR3 spans 13 residues. Germline V gives CDR1 ENHRY, CDR2 SYGVKD. CDR3 amino acids: CAVAQGAFYGYTF. The CDR3 DNA sequence: TGTGCCGTCGCTCAGGGGGCGTTTTATGGCTACACCTTC.

V gene TRBV6-1 combines with J gene TRBJ1-2; TRBD1 is a possible D gene (5 bases). Germline V gene sequence: CDR1 MNHNS, CDR2 SASEGT. This CDR3 has 15 amino acids. V lost 5 bases and J 0 bases, leaving 13 bases between the germline ends. The CDR3 DNA reads as TGTGCCAGCAGTCCTACAGGAAATTCTAACTATGGCTACACCTTC. Translation: CASSPTGNSNYGYTF.

This clonotype was counted ten times or more. This chain joins TRBV12-3 or TRBV12-4 and TRBJ1-5; tentatively, D is TRBD1 (6 bases). The CDR3 is made up of 15 amino acids. The germline V and J ends were trimmed by 6 bases and 2 bases, with 14 bases remaining between them. The CDR3 sequence: CASRDETGRNQPQHF. The CDR3 DNA reads TGTGCCAGCAGGGATGAGACAGGACGCAATCAGCCCCAGCATTTT.

This clonotype was seen only a few times. The genes are TRBV7-9 and TRBJ1-1; no clear D gene. V lost 1 base to trimming and J lost 4 bases, with 10 bases between them. This CDR3 is built from 14 residues. Germline V gene lookup returns CDR1 SEHNR and CDR2 FQNEAQ (reference sequence). The chain's CDR3 is CASSLGSFGTEAFF. The CDR3 DNA reads as TGTGCCAGCAGCTTAGGGTCATTCGGCACTGAAGCTTTCTTT.

This chain links TRBV7-8 with TRBJ1-1; no clear D. The CDR3 runs to 15 residues. V lost 6 bases and J 1 base, leaving 15 bases between the germline ends. The V gene's germline CDR1 is SGHVS and CDR2 FQNEAQ. The CDR3: CASSQRQQRNTEAFF. The CDR3 bases are TGTGCCAGCAGTCAACGCCAACAGCGGAACACTGAAGCTTTCTTT.

This clonotype has a handful of counts. DNA for the CDR3: TGTGCCAGCAGTACACAGGGGGAGAGCGGCTATGGCTACACCTTC. The encoded protein is CASSTQGESGYGYTF. This chain joins TRBV2 and TRBJ1-2; the match to TRBD1 covers 8 bases. This CDR3 is 15 amino acids long. Germline V gene data show CDR1 as SNHLY and CDR2 as FYNNEI. V lost 5 bases, J lost 4 bases, and 9 bases stayed unmatched.

The chain recombines TRBV29-1 with TRBJ1-2; 7 nucleotides line up with TRBD1. The CDR3 consists of 16 residues. Trimming removed 3 bases from V and 4 bases from J; junction bases left unmatched: 14. Germline V gene lookup returns CDR1 SQVTM and CDR2 ANQGSEA. In DNA form, the CDR3 reads TGCAGCGTTGACAGAGCCGGGACAGTCGTTGGCTATGGCTACACCTTC. Protein sequence: CSVDRAGTVVGYGYTF.

This clonotype turned up a few times. This chain uses TRBV4-2 with TRBJ2-1, with D perhaps being TRBD1 or TRBD2 (6 bases each). Germline values: CDR1 LGHNA, CDR2 YNFKEQ. V was cut by 0 bases and J by 7 bases, with 19 bases left in between. The CDR3 length is 17 residues. CDR3 protein: CASSQDIWGASSNEQFF. CDR3 bases: TGTGCCAGCAGCCAAGATATTTGGGGGGCTTCGTCGAATGAGCAGTTCTTC.

V is TRBV5-1 and J is TRBJ2-5, with TRBD1 matching over 7 bases. V shed 0 bases and J 2 bases; nucleotides not matched to a gene: 7. This CDR3 is built from 16 residues. Looked up from germline, CDR1 is SGHRS and CDR2 is YFSETQ. CDR3 DNA: TGCGCCAGCAGCTTGGGAGGGACAGCCAAACAAGAGACCCAGTACTTC. Protein sequence: CASSLGGTAKQETQYF.

The chain has TRBV6-5 and TRBJ2-7; no clear D gene. CDR1 is MNHEY, CDR2 SVGAGI, per germline. Trimming stripped 2 bases from V and 3 bases from J, with 14 bases between. This CDR3 comprises 15 residues. CDR3 in DNA: TGTGCCAGCAGTTACATTCGGGCAGCCAACTACGAGCAGTACTTC. It yields the protein CASSYIRAANYEQYF.

The chain uses TRBV2 and TRBJ2-4, with a tentative D call TRBD1 (6 bases). Germline assignment: CDR1 SNHLY and CDR2 FYNNEI. The length of the CDR3 is 16 residues. The V end lost 6 bases, the J end lost 0 bases, and 15 bases lay between the germline ends. The CDR3 coding sequence is TGTGCCAGCAGAGGACAGACCATTGTAGCCAAAAACATTCAGTACTTC. The encoded protein is CASRGQTIVAKNIQYF.

This clonotype was seen a handful of times. This chain connects TRBV20-1 to TRBJ2-2; D may be TRBD2 (5 bases). This CDR3 has 17 residues. Germline V gene lookup returns CDR1 DFQATT and CDR2 SNEGSKA (reference sequence). Deletions cut 0 bases from V and 0 bases from J, with 14 bases between. This CDR3 reads CSARDPTTSTNTGELFF. CDR3 in DNA: TGCAGTGCTAGAGATCCGACTACCAGCACGAACACCGGGGAGCTGTTTTTT.

This clonotype was counted a few times. The chain couples TRBV12-1 to TRBJ2-2; TRBD1, the table's D call, was not compared with the DNA. TRBV12-1 is a pseudogene. The CDR3 sequence is 14 residues long. CDR3: CARRTGDGTGELFF. The DNA of the CDR3 is TGTGCCAGAAGAACAGGGGATGGCACCGGGGAGCTGTTTTTT.

V and J are TRBV5-1 and TRBJ1-2; TRBD1 matches at 7 bases. The CDR3 extends over 11 amino acids. Germline V gene lookup returns CDR1 SGHRS and CDR2 YFSETQ. V shed 4 bases and J 8 bases; nucleotides not matched to a gene: 2. The CDR3 reads CASSADRGYTF. The CDR3 coding sequence is TGCGCCAGCAGCGCGGACAGGGGCTACACCTTC.